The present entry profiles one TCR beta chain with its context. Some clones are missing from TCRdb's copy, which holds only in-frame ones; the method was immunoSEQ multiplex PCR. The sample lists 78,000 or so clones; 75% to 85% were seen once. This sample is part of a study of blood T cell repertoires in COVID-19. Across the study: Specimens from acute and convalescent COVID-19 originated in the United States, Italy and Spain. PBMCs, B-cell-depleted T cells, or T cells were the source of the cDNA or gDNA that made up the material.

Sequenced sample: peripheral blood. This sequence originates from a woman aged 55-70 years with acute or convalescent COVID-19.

CDR3 sequence (DNA): TGTGCTAGTGGTTTCTCCCTCGAGCAGTACTTC. It is translated as CASGFSLEQYF. The chain is built from TRBV12-5 and TRBJ2-7; no definite D call. The length of the CDR3 is 11 residues. CDR1 is LGHNT, CDR2 FRNRAP, per germline. Between the trimmed V and J ends, which lost 3 bases and 6 bases, there was a span of 6 bases.